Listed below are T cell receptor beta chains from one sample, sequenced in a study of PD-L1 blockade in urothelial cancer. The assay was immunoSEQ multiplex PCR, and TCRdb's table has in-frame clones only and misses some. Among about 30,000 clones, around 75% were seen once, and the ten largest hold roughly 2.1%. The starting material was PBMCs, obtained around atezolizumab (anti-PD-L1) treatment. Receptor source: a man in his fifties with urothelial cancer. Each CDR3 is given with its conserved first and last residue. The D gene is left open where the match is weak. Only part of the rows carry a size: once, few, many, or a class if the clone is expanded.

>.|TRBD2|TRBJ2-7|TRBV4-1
CASSPGTSGTYEQYF
TGCGCCAGCAGCCCCGGGACTAGCGGAACCTACGAGCAGTACTTC
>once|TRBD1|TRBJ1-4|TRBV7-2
CASSSTTGVGEKLFF
TGTGCCAGCAGCTCCACAACAGGGGTTGGTGAAAAACTGTTTTTT
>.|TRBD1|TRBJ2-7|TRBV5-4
CASSPTGQAAYEQYF
TGTGCCAGCAGCCCGACGGGACAGGCTGCCTACGAGCAGTACTTC
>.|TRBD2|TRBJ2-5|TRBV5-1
CASSFSAGGGVETQYF
TGCGCCAGCAGCTTTTCAGCGGGAGGAGGGGTGGAGACCCAGTACTTC
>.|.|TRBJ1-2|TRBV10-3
CAISGGGGHYGYTF
TGTGCCATCAGTGGCGGCGGGGGGCACTATGGCTACACCTTC
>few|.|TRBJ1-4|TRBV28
CASSLGRGMFF
TGTGCCAGCAGTTTGGGACGGGGGATGTTTTTT
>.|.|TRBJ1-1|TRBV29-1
CSVEVQTAKNTEAFF
TGCAGCGTTGAAGTTCAGACAGCTAAGAACACTGAAGCTTTCTTT
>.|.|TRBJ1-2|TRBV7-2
CASSLTGERYTF
TGTGCCAGCAGCTTGACAGGAGAACGCTACACCTTC
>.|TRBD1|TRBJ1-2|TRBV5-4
CASSSILGQGAYGYTF
TGTGCCAGCAGCTCCATACTGGGACAGGGGGCATATGGCTACACCTTC
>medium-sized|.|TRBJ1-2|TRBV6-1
CASSEPPYYGYTF
TGTGCCAGCAGTGAACCCCCTTACTATGGCTACACCTTC
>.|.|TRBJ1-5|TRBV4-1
CASSQVTGSVNQPQHF
TGCGCCAGCAGCCAAGTCACAGGTAGTGTAAATCAGCCCCAGCATTTT
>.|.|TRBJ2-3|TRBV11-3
CASSPGGTDTQYF
TGTGCCAGCAGCCCAGGGGGGACAGATACGCAGTATTTT
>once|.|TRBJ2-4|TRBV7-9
CASSLEGQGKNIQYF
TGTGCCAGCAGTCTAGAAGGGCAGGGAAAAAACATTCAGTACTTC
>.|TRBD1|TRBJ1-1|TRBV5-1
CASSRTGGNTEAFF
TGCGCCAGCAGCCGTACAGGGGGGAACACTGAAGCTTTCTTT
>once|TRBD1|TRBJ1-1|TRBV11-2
CASSSRDSAKTFF
TGTGCCAGCAGCTCGCGGGACAGTGCGAAAACTTTCTTT
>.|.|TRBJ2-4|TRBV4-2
CASSQEERLRGFQYF
TGTGCCAGCAGCCAAGAAGAGAGGTTGCGGGGTTTTCAGTACTTC
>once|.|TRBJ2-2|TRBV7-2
CASSPRTAGELFF
TGTGCCAGCAGCCCCCGGACAGCCGGGGAGCTGTTTTTT
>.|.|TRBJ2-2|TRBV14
CASSRWPDEMTEQGNTGELFF
TGTGCCAGCAGCCGATGGCCCGATGAGATGACCGAACAGGGGAACACCGGGGAGCTGTTTTTT